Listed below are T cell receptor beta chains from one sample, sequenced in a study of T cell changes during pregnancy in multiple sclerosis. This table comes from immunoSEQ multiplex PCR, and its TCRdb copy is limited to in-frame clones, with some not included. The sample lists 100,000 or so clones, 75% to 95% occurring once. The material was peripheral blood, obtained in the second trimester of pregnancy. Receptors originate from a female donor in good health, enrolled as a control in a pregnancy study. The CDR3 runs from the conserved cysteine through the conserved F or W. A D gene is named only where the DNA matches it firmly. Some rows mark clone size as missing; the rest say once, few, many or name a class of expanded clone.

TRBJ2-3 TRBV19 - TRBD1 TGTGCCAGTAGTATGGTGACAGGGTCTACAGATACGCAGTATTTT CASSMVTGSTDTQYF
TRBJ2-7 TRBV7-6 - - TGTGCCAGCAGCCTACGGCAGGGAACCGAGCAGTACTTC CASSLRQGTEQYF
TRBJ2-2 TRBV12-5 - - TGTGCTAGTGGTCCCTCCGGACTCGCGAACACCGGGGAGCTGTTTTTT CASGPSGLANTGELFF
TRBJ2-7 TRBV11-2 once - TGTGCCAGCAGCTTAGCCGTTATAGATGAGCAGTACTTC CASSLAVIDEQYF
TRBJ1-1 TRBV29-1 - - TGCAGCGCCTCATTAGGGGGATTTGAAGCTTTCTTT CSASLGGFEAFF
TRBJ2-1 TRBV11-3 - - TGTGCCAGCAGCTTAGTGTCCTCAGAATACAATGAGCAGTTCTTC CASSLVSSEYNEQFF
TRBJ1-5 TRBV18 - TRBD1 TGTGCCAGCTCACCAGGACAGGGGTCCAATCAGCCCCAGCATTTT CASSPGQGSNQPQHF
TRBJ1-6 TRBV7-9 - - TGTGCCAGCAGCTTAGGGGGACGGGCAGGGACTACATCACCCCTCCACTTT CASSLGGRAGTTSPLHF
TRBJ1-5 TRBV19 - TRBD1 TGTGCCAGTAGTATAGATCGGGTGACAGGGGGCTATCAGCCCCAGCATTTT CASSIDRVTGGYQPQHF
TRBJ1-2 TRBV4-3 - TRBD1 TGCGCCAGCAGCCAAACCGACAGGGCTACCTATGGCTACACCTTC CASSQTDRATYGYTF
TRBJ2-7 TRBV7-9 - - TGTGCCAGCAGCTTAGCGTGGGGGGTATCCTACGAGCAGTACTTC CASSLAWGVSYEQYF
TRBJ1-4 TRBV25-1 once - TGTGCCAGCAAGGGGGACTATAATGAAAAACTGTTTTTT CASKGDYNEKLFF
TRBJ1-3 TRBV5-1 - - TGCGCCAGCAGGACCGCGGTTTTCTCTGGAAACACCATATATTTT CASRTAVFSGNTIYF
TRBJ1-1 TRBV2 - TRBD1 TGTGCCAGCAGTGAAACCCGGGACAGGGTCGTAAACACTGAAGCTTTCTTT CASSETRDRVVNTEAFF
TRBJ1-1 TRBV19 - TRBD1 TGTGCCAGTAGTACCTTCCAGGACAGGGGGAACACTGAAGCTTTCTTT CASSTFQDRGNTEAFF
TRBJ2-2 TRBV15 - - TGTGCCACCAGCAGAGATCGGGTAGGGGAAACCGGGGAGCTGTTTTTT CATSRDRVGETGELFF
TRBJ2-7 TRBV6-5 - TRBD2 TGTGCCAGCAGGTCCGTGACTAGCGGCCTCTACGAGCAGTACTTC CASRSVTSGLYEQYF
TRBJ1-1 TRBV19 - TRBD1 TGTGCCTCCCGACAGGGCGAAAATACTGAAGCTTTCTTT CASRQGENTEAFF
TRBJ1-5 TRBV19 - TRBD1 TGTGCCAGTAGTCCCAGGGGGGCCAATCAGCCCCAGCATTTT CASSPRGANQPQHF
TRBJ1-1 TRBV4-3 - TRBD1 TGCGCCAGCAGCCAATCGTATCAGGGGGGCACTGAAGCTTTCTTT CASSQSYQGGTEAFF
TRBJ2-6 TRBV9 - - TGTGCCAGCAGTATTCCCTTCCTCTCTGGGGCCAACGTCCTGACTTTC CASSIPFLSGANVLTF
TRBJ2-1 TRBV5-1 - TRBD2 TGCGCCAGCAGCTCGGGACTAGCGGGAGGCCCCAAATACAATGAGCAGTTCTTC CASSSGLAGGPKYNEQFF
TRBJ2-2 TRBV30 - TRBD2 TGTGCCTGGAGTCGCTGGCTAGCGGAGTACACCGGGGAGCTGTTTTTT CAWSRWLAEYTGELFF
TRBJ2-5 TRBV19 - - TGTGCCAGTAGTATCGGAGACTCACAAGAGACCCAGTACTTC CASSIGDSQETQYF
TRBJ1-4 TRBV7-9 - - TGTGCCAGCAGCTTACGGTCCGGGGATGGGGAAAAACTGTTTTTT CASSLRSGDGEKLFF
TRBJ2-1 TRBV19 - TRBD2 TGTGCCAGTAGTGGACTAGCGGGGGGGAATGAGCAGTTCTTC CASSGLAGGNEQFF
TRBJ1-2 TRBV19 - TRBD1 TGTGCCAGTAGTATAGTGGCGGCAGGGGGACCGGCGGGCTACACCTTC CASSIVAAGGPAGYTF
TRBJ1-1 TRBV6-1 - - TGTGCCAGCAGTGGGGGGGGACATAACACTGAAGCTTTCTTT CASSGGGHNTEAFF
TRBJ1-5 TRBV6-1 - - TGTGCCAGCAGTGACAGGTGGGATCAGCCCCAGCATTTT CASSDRWDQPQHF